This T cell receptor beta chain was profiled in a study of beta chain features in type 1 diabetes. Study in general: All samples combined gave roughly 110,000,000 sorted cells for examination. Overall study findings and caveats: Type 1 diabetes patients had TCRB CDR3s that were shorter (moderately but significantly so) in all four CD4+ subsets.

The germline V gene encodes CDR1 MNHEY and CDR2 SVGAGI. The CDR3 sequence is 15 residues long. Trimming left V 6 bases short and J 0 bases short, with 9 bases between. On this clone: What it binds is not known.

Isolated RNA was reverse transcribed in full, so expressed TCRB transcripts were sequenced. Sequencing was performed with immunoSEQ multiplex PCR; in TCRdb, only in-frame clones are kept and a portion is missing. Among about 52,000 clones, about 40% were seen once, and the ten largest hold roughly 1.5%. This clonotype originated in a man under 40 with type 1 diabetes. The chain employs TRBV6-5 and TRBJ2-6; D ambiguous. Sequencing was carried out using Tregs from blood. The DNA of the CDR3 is TGTGCCAGCAGACGACACCTCTCTGGGGCCAACGTCCTGACTTTC. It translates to CASRRHLSGANVLTF.